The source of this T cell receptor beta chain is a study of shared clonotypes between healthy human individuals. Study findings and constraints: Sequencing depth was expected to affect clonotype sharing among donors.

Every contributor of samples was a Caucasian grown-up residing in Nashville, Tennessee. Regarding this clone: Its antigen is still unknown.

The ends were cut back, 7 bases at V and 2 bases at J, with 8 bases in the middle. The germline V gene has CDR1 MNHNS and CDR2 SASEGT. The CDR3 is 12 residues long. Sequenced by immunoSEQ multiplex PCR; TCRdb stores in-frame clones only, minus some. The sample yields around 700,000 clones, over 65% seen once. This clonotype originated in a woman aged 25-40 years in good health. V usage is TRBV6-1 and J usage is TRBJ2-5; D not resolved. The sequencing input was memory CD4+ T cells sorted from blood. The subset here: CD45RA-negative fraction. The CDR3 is CASKIRQETQYF. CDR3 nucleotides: TGTGCCAGCAAAATCCGGCAAGAGACCCAGTACTTC.